This T cell receptor beta chain was retrieved from a study of glioma-infiltrating T cells after dendritic cell vaccination. TCRdb's table, derived via immunoSEQ multiplex PCR, lists solely in-frame clones and lacks some. The sample shows over 80,000 clones, about 81% of them seen only once. About this clone: The antigen is unknown.

V was clipped by 7 bases and J by 9 bases; unmatched bases: 10. The CDR3 extends over 14 amino acids. Germline lookup yields CDR1 LNHDA and CDR2 SQIVND (reference sequence). The time point was: after dendritic cell vaccination, including at tumor progression/relapse. Study-wide results and limits: Complete blood and tumor specimen sets were limited to few patients.

The receptor comes from a human donor with glioblastoma. Specimen: blood, collected after dendritic cell vaccination. This chain connects TRBV19 to TRBJ2-4; 9 bases fit TRBD1. In nucleotides, the CDR3 is TGTGCCAGTACCCTACAGGGGGCCGGGGTCATTCAGTACTTC. It codes for CASTLQGAGVIQYF. Full variable domain (rest looked up from reference TRBV19 and TRBJ2-4): DGGITQSPKYLFRKEGQNVTLSCEQNLNHDAMYWYRQDPGQGLRLIYYSQIVNDFQKGDIAEGYSVSREKKESFPLTVTSAQKNPTAFYLCASTLQGAGVIQYFGAGTRLSVL.